These 23 T cell receptor beta chains were sequenced from one sample in a study of T-cell memory formation after mild COVID-19. TCRdb re-called the 5' RACE reads through MiXCR, storing one row per CDR3 protein. The repertoire consists of about 560,000 distinct CDR3 sequences, with roughly 22% occurring once and the leading ten covering around 9.2%. The sample comprised PBMCs or a T cell subset sorted from them (not recorded which). Source of these receptors: an adult woman who had mild COVID-19 (a few samples of this study predate the infection). Cell type and time point are not known.

This clonotype has just one count. J is TRBJ2-1 and V is TRBV30; 9 bases align to TRBD2. V trimming: 3 bases; J trimming: 6 bases; junction bases outside the gene matches: 6. Germline values: CDR1 GTSNPN, CDR2 SVGIG (reference sequence). This CDR3 spans 14 amino acids. The CDR3 region has the DNA TGTGCCTGGAGGGCCCTAGCGGGGCTCAATGAGCAGTTCTTC. Its protein product is CAWRALAGLNEQFF.

This clonotype was picked up a small number of times. CDR3: CSARVQGSNTEAFF. CDR3 DNA: TGCAGTGCTAGGGTCCAGGGTTCGAACACTGAAGCTTTCTTT. V and J are TRBV20-1 and TRBJ1-1, with a weak D call TRBD1 (5 bases). The CDR3 totals 14 residues. CDR1 DFQATT and CDR2 SNEGSKA come from the germline V gene (reference sequence). Trimming stripped 3 bases from V and 1 base from J, with 12 bases between.

In its sample, this clonotype was seen a few times. This rearrangement joins TRBV7-8 to TRBJ1-1, with a possible D match to TRBD1 (6 bases). CDR1 is SGHVS, CDR2 FQNEAQ, per germline. The CDR3 runs to 15 residues. The germline V and J ends were trimmed by 1 base and 5 bases, with 14 bases remaining between them. The CDR3 DNA sequence: TGTGCCAGCAGCTTAGAGCCGACAGGTTGGACTGAAGCTTTCTTT. This codes for CASSLEPTGWTEAFF.

The CDR3: CASSLVGGTNTGELFF. DNA for the CDR3: TGTGCCAGCAGCTTGGTCGGGGGTACGAACACCGGGGAGCTGTTTTTT. V is TRBV11-3 and J is TRBJ2-2; perhaps TRBD2 as D (6 bases). The CDR3 spans 16 residues. Germline V gene lookup returns CDR1 SGHNT and CDR2 YENEEA. The V end was cut by 3 bases, the J end by 0 bases, with 11 bases between.

A few counts support this clonotype. The rearrangement links TRBV5-1 to TRBJ2-3; D is perhaps TRBD2 (7 bases). The length of the CDR3 is 16 residues. V dropped 0 bases and J dropped 0 bases, with 11 bases sitting between them. In germline, CDR1 is SGHRS, CDR2 YFSETQ. The CDR3 reads CASSLERGASTDTQYF. The CDR3, as DNA: TGCGCCAGCAGCTTGGAACGGGGGGCCAGCACAGATACGCAGTATTTT.

This clonotype has only a few counts. The DNA for the CDR3 is TGTGCCAGCAGCTCCCGTGCTACTAGCGGGAGTACCGGGGAGCTGTTTTTT. This codes for CASSSRATSGSTGELFF. The rearrangement uses TRBV7-3 and TRBJ2-2; the match to TRBD2 covers 11 bases. The CDR3 runs 17 residues. Germline V gene sequence: CDR1 SGHTA, CDR2 FQGTGA. After removal of 4 bases from V and 5 bases from J, the junction contained 9 bases not matched to a gene.

The chain couples TRBV7-2 to TRBJ2-1; no clear D. Germline V gene sequence: CDR1 SGHTA, CDR2 FQGNSA. V dropped 1 base and J dropped 12 bases, with 7 bases sitting between them. This CDR3 spans 11 amino acids. CDR3 region: CASSLVNGQFF. The CDR3, as DNA: TGTGCCAGCAGCTTAGTGAACGGGCAGTTCTTC.

The chain has TRBV4-3 and TRBJ2-3; TRBD1 aligns across 7 bases. CDR1 and CDR2 from the germline V gene are LGHNA and YSLEER. This CDR3 spans 16 amino acids. With V trimmed by 3 bases and J by 2 bases, 8 bases remained unmatched. CDR3 protein: CASSHRDSRFTDTQYF. CDR3 sequence (DNA): TGCGCCAGCAGCCACCGGGACAGCCGATTCACAGATACGCAGTATTTT.

This sequence joins TRBV5-1 and TRBJ1-2; no definite D call. Germline values: CDR1 SGHRS, CDR2 YFSETQ. V gave up 1 base and J gave up 3 bases, with 10 bases separating them. The CDR3 sequence is 14 residues long. This CDR3 reads CASSLTDGDYGYTF. The CDR3 DNA is TGCGCCAGCAGCTTGACCGACGGGGACTATGGCTACACCTTC.

This sequence joins TRBV6-5 and TRBJ1-1; D not certain. This CDR3 is 15 amino acids long. Trimming removed 7 bases from V and 1 base from J, with 16 bases in between. Germline V lookup: CDR1 MNHEY, CDR2 SVGAGI. CDR3 loop: CASTYGGKGNTEAFF. CDR3 DNA: TGTGCCAGCACCTACGGAGGGAAGGGGAACACTGAAGCTTTCTTT.

This clonotype was recorded at least ten times. The rearrangement uses TRBV12-3 or TRBV12-4 and TRBJ2-3; no clear D gene. This CDR3 has 14 residues. With 8 bases removed from V and 7 bases from J, the gap between germline ends came to 19 bases. Here the CDR3 reads CASHTLGPRNTQYF. The CDR3 coding sequence is TGTGCCAGCCATACCCTAGGGCCCCGGAATACGCAGTATTTT.

This clonotype has only a few counts. This sequence joins TRBV7-3 and TRBJ2-3, with 12 positions matching TRBD2. V gave up 5 bases and J gave up 6 bases; unmatched junction bases: 6. Germline V lookup: CDR1 SGHTA, CDR2 FQGTGA. This CDR3 comprises 15 residues. The CDR3 DNA reads as TGTGCCAGCAGCCAGACTAGCGGGAGCCCGGATACGCAGTATTTT. This gives the protein CASSQTSGSPDTQYF.

This clonotype was counted a few times. The J gene is TRBJ2-3, the V gene TRBV7-8, with 11 bases that match TRBD2. The CDR3 consists of 19 residues. Germline V gives CDR1 SGHVS, CDR2 FQNEAQ. Germline trimming cut 3 bases from V and 3 bases from J; bases unmatched to any gene: 14. Here the CDR3 reads CASSFSPSGGNFDTDTQYF. In DNA, the CDR3 is TGTGCCAGCAGCTTCTCACCTAGCGGGGGGAATTTTGATACAGATACGCAGTATTTT. The variable domain in full, with the rest retrieved from reference TRBV7-8 and TRBJ2-3, is GAGVSQSPRYKVAKRGQDVALRCDPISGHVSLFWYQQALGQGPEFLTYFQNEAQLDKSGLPSDRFFAERPEGSVSTLKIQRTQQEDSAVYLCASSFSPSGGNFDTDTQYFGPGTRLTVL.

The chain carries TRBV27 and TRBJ1-4; the D gene is possibly TRBD1 (6 bases). CDR1 is MNHEY, CDR2 SMNVEV, per germline (reference sequence). Trimming stripped 3 bases from V and 6 bases from J, with 14 bases between. CDR3 length: 15 amino acids. The CDR3 spells CASSFSQGSHEKLFF. CDR3 DNA: TGTGCCAGCAGTTTCTCACAGGGCTCTCATGAAAAACTGTTTTTT.

This clonotype turned up a few times. This CDR3 reads CAWNDRDKMNTEAFF. For the CDR3, the DNA is TGTGCCTGGAATGACAGGGACAAAATGAACACTGAAGCTTTCTTT. V gene TRBV30 combines with J gene TRBJ1-1; 7 nucleotides line up with TRBD1. This CDR3 comprises 15 residues. Germline CDR1 reads GTSNPN; CDR2 reads SVGIG (reference sequence). V gave up 4 bases and J gave up 0 bases; unmatched junction bases: 8. The entire variable domain, with the rest obtained from reference TRBV30 and TRBJ1-1, is as follows: SQTIHQWPATLVQPVGSPLSLECTVEGTSNPNLYWYRQAAGRGLQLLFYSVGIGQISSEVPQNLSASRPQDRQFILSSKKLLLSDSGFYLCAWNDRDKMNTEAFFGQGTRLTVV.

The rearrangement joins TRBV20-1 to TRBJ2-1; TRBD2 matches 8 bases. The CDR3 runs 16 residues. Germline V gives CDR1 DFQATT, CDR2 SNEGSKA (reference sequence). V was pared by 1 base and J by 8 bases, with 13 bases of the junction left unmatched. CDR3 nucleotide sequence: TGCAGTGCTAGAGGCCCATCAGGAGTAGCGGGACATGAGCAGTTCTTC. Its protein product is CSARGPSGVAGHEQFF.

This clonotype has just a few counts. The rearrangement joins TRBV11-2 to TRBJ2-3; D gene uncertain. V was shortened by 4 bases and J by 4 bases, with 6 bases between the two germline ends. Germline V gives CDR1 SGHAT, CDR2 FQNNGV. The CDR3 covers 12 residues. CDR3 region: CASSYRSDTQYF. CDR3 sequence (DNA): TGTGCCAGCAGCTACCGATCAGATACGCAGTATTTT. The full variable domain, in which reference TRBV11-2 and TRBJ2-3 provide the parts outside the CDR3, is EAGVAQSPRYKIIEKRQSVAFWCNPISGHATLYWYQQILGQGPKLLIQFQNNGVVDDSQLPKDRFSAERLKGVDSTLKIQPAKLEDSAVYLCASSYRSDTQYFGPGTRLTVL.

This chain connects TRBV29-1 to TRBJ1-2; 7 bases line up with TRBD1. Trimming cost V 0 bases and J 6 bases; bases outside gene matches: 13. The CDR3 spans 16 residues. Germline assignment: CDR1 SQVTM and CDR2 ANQGSEA. CDR3 nucleotide sequence: TGCAGCGTTGAAGATAAGGTGGGGGGGACAGCCCATGGCTACACCTTC. Translated: CSVEDKVGGTAHGYTF.

The CDR3: CASSPRTTGRLTGELFF. The CDR3 coding sequence is TGTGCCAGCTCACCACGTACGACAGGGCGGCTCACCGGGGAGCTGTTTTTT. The chain uses TRBV18 and TRBJ2-2; 7 bases are shared with TRBD1. CDR3 length: 17 amino acids. Germline V gives CDR1 KGHSH, CDR2 LQKENI. V was clipped by 1 base and J by 4 bases; unmatched bases: 9.

This clonotype has a handful of counts. The gene calls are TRBV10-3 and TRBJ1-2, with D maybe TRBD1 (5 bases). V lost 6 bases to trimming and J lost 3 bases, with 5 bases between them. CDR3 length: 11 amino acids. Germline CDR1 is ENHRY and CDR2 is SYGVKD. CDR3: CAIRGDYGYTF. The DNA for the CDR3 is TGTGCCATCAGAGGGGACTATGGCTACACCTTC.

This clonotype was counted at least ten times. The J gene is TRBJ1-3, the V gene TRBV18, with D possibly TRBD1 on 5 matching bases. The CDR3 sequence is 16 residues long. CDR1 and CDR2 from the germline V gene are KGHSH and LQKENI. The V end lost 0 bases, the J end lost 5 bases, and 14 bases lay between the germline ends. The CDR3 bases are TGTGCCAGCTCACCACCGAATTCGGGGGGTAGAAACACCATATATTTT. This codes for CASSPPNSGGRNTIYF.

The J gene is TRBJ1-5, the V gene TRBV12-3 or TRBV12-4; D remains ambiguous. The CDR3 length is 13 residues. With 8 bases removed from V and 3 bases from J, the gap between germline ends came to 11 bases. The DNA for the CDR3 is TGTGCCAGCTCGCCGGGGTTCAATCAGCCCCAGCATTTT. The encoded protein is CASSPGFNQPQHF.

The sample holds a few counts of this clonotype. The chain has TRBV11-2 and TRBJ1-2; 8 positions agree with TRBD1. The CDR3 is 13 residues long. In germline, CDR1 is SGHAT, CDR2 FQNNGV. V shed 1 base and J 7 bases; nucleotides not matched to a gene: 2. The CDR3 region is CASSLGTGSGYTF. The CDR3 coding sequence is TGTGCCAGCAGCTTAGGGACAGGGAGTGGCTACACCTTC. The entire variable domain, with the rest obtained from reference TRBV11-2 and TRBJ1-2, is as follows: EAGVAQSPRYKIIEKRQSVAFWCNPISGHATLYWYQQILGQGPKLLIQFQNNGVVDDSQLPKDRFSAERLKGVDSTLKIQPAKLEDSAVYLCASSLGTGSGYTFGSGTRLTVV.